The 3 T cell receptor beta chains below come from one sample, sequenced in a study of cytomegalovirus exposure and HLA in healthy donors. TCRdb keeps only in-frame clones here, not all; method: immunoSEQ multiplex PCR. The repertoire holds more than 200,000 clones, with roughly nine tenths as singletons. What was sequenced was PBMCs. These receptors all stem from a man younger than 35 in good health and CMV-seropositive.

The rearrangement links TRBV5-1 to TRBJ2-3; D unresolved. This CDR3 spans 12 amino acids. Trimming shortened V by 4 bases and J by 2 bases, and 5 bases separated the two germline ends. From germline, CDR1 is SGHRS and CDR2 YFSETQ. CDR3 nucleotides: TGCGCCAGCAGCCGGACCACAGATACGCAGTATTTT. Protein product: CASSRTTDTQYF.

This clone was found once. The chain combines TRBV7-8 with TRBJ1-5; D call uncertain. The V end lost 5 bases, the J end lost 0 bases, and 17 bases lay between the germline ends. Germline V gives CDR1 SGHVS, CDR2 FQNEAQ. The CDR3 contains 17 residues. CDR3: CASSPGWRTNSNQPQHF. The CDR3 coding sequence is TGTGCCAGCAGCCCGGGGTGGAGGACTAATAGCAATCAGCCCCAGCATTTT.

CDR3: CASSSGQMADTQYF. DNA of the CDR3: TGTGCCAGCAGCTCAGGACAGATGGCAGATACGCAGTATTTT. V is TRBV11-2 and J is TRBJ2-3; D is perhaps TRBD1 (6 bases). This CDR3 comprises 14 residues. The V end was cut by 4 bases, the J end by 4 bases, with 12 bases between. Per the germline V gene, CDR1 is SGHAT and CDR2 is FQNNGV.